The 24 T cell receptor beta chains in this list originate from one sample, sequenced in a study of OX40 agonist ivuxolimab in advanced cancers. Only in-frame clones appear in the TCRdb table, and some are missing; sequencing was by immunoSEQ multiplex PCR. The sample records 94,000 or so clones, 70% to 85% being singletons. Material: CD4+ or CD8+ T cells sorted from blood, obtained in a trial of the OX40 agonist ivuxolimab. These receptors all stem from an adult with an advanced solid tumor such as melanoma, head and neck, liver or kidney cancer.

The chain employs TRBV6-5 and TRBJ2-6, with D possibly TRBD1 on 5 matching bases. Germline lookup yields CDR1 MNHEY and CDR2 SVGAGI. The CDR3 length is 15 residues. V lost 5 bases, J lost 0 bases, and 8 bases lay in between. CDR3 sequence reads: CASSPGLSGANVLTF. Here the CDR3 DNA reads TGTGCCAGCAGTCCAGGGCTCTCTGGGGCCAACGTCCTGACTTTC.

The chain joins TRBV14 to TRBJ2-3; weak D call: TRBD1 (5 bases). This CDR3 contains 14 residues. The ends were cut back, 4 bases at V and 6 bases at J, with 14 bases in the middle. The V gene's germline CDR1 is SGHDN and CDR2 FVKESK. The CDR3 DNA reads as TGTGCCAGCAGCCCCGGAAGGGGCGCGGATACGCAGTATTTT. Protein sequence: CASSPGRGADTQYF.

V is TRBV6-1 and J is TRBJ2-2; D is ambiguous. Trimming removed 8 bases at V and 0 bases at J, with 7 bases between. Germline assignment: CDR1 MNHNS and CDR2 SASEGT. The CDR3 loop spans 13 amino acids. The CDR3 DNA is TGTGCCAGCCTGTCGGCGAACACCGGGGAGCTGTTTTTT. Translation gives CASLSANTGELFF.

The chain combines TRBV29-1 with TRBJ2-2; D is ambiguous. In germline, CDR1 is SQVTM, CDR2 ANQGSEA. The CDR3 runs 13 residues. V lost 5 bases and J 7 bases, leaving 14 bases between the germline ends. The CDR3 reads CSVPFHIDGELFF. CDR3 bases: TGCAGCGTTCCCTTCCATATAGACGGGGAGCTGTTTTTT.

The rearrangement uses TRBV7-6 and TRBJ2-7; D is ambiguous. Trimming left V 3 bases short and J 6 bases short, with 12 bases between. CDR3 length equals 13 residues. Germline CDR1 reads SGHVS; CDR2 reads FNYEAQ. CDR3 sequence: CASSFSGVREQYF. CDR3 coding DNA: TGTGCCAGCAGCTTCTCTGGGGTTCGCGAGCAGTACTTC.

This clone was detected only once. The V gene is TRBV9, the J gene TRBJ2-1; 8 bases line up with TRBD2. V dropped 0 bases and J dropped 0; count of bases not matched to a gene: 5. Germline V gene data show CDR1 as SGDLS and CDR2 as YYNGEE. The length of the CDR3 is 17 residues. CDR3 bases: TGTGCCAGCAGCGTAGGGGACGGGAGGGCCTCCTACAATGAGCAGTTCTTC. It is translated as CASSVGDGRASYNEQFF. Full variable domain (remainder filled in from reference TRBV9 and TRBJ2-1): DSGVTQTPKHLITATGQRVTLRCSPRSGDLSVYWYQQSLDQGLQFLIQYYNGEERAKGNILERFSAQQFPDLHSELNLSSLELGDSALYFCASSVGDGRASYNEQFFGPGTRLTVL.

The gene calls are TRBV14 and TRBJ2-1, with 8 bases lining up with TRBD2. This CDR3 contains 20 residues. J lost 1 base, V lost 1 base, and 15 bases had no gene match. Germline lookup yields CDR1 SGHDN and CDR2 FVKESK. CDR3 amino acids: CASSQGGGRKSIGSYNEQFF. The CDR3 nucleotides are TGTGCCAGCAGCCAAGGCGGGGGGAGGAAGTCCATAGGGTCCTACAATGAGCAGTTCTTC.

The chain couples TRBV6-5 to TRBJ1-5, with a possible D match to TRBD1 (5 bases). Trimming took 0 bases from V and 6 from J, leaving 12 bases between them. Germline V lookup: CDR1 MNHEY, CDR2 SVGAGI. The CDR3 sequence is 15 residues long. CDR3 sequence reads: CASSYSPQGGQPQHF. The CDR3 nucleotides are TGTGCCAGCAGTTACTCGCCGCAGGGTGGTCAGCCCCAGCATTTT.

This clone occurred once. The chain joins TRBV7-9 to TRBJ1-4; 7 bases align to TRBD1. This CDR3 has 15 residues. Germline lookup yields CDR1 SEHNR and CDR2 FQNEAQ (reference sequence). With V trimmed by 7 bases and J by 3 bases, 8 bases remained unmatched. The CDR3 DNA reads TGTGCCAGCACCATATCAGGACAGGCTAATGAAAAACTGTTTTTT. It is translated as CASTISGQANEKLFF.

V usage is TRBV2 and J usage is TRBJ2-7, with D maybe TRBD2 (6 bases). The germline V gene has CDR1 SNHLY and CDR2 FYNNEI. The CDR3 runs to 16 residues. V was shortened by 2 bases and J by 7 bases, with 21 bases between the two germline ends. The CDR3 region is CASSETPGPPAGEQYF. CDR3 DNA: TGTGCCAGCAGTGAAACGCCGGGACCACCGGCGGGGGAGCAGTACTTC.

This chain connects TRBV5-1 to TRBJ1-2, with D possibly TRBD1 on 5 matching bases. V was cut by 0 bases and J by 4 bases, with 10 bases left in between. Germline V lookup: CDR1 SGHRS, CDR2 YFSETQ. CDR3 length: 14 residues. DNA of the CDR3: TGCGCCAGCAGCTTGGTCCCAGGGTCCTATGGCTACACCTTC. Translation: CASSLVPGSYGYTF.

This chain links TRBV7-2 with TRBJ2-2; D ambiguous. Looked up from germline, CDR1 is SGHTA and CDR2 is FQGNSA. This CDR3 comprises 13 residues. V was cut by 5 bases and J by 4 bases, with 8 bases left in between. The CDR3 sequence is CASSRVGTGELFF. In DNA form, the CDR3 reads TGTGCCAGCAGCAGGGTGGGCACCGGGGAGCTGTTTTTT.

This clone was seen only a few times. V is TRBV21-1 and J is TRBJ1-5. TRBV21-1 is a listed pseudogene. The CDR3 covers 12 residues. CDR3 amino acids: CASSKEHQPQHF. The CDR3 nucleotides are TGTGCCAGCAGCAAAGAGCACCAGCCCCAGCATTTT.

The chain uses TRBV7-9 and TRBJ2-5; D perhaps matches TRBD2 (6 bases). Near its end, the DNA agrees better with TRBJ2-7, so the J call may be wrong. There are 14 residues in the CDR3. Germline assignment: CDR1 SEHNR and CDR2 FQNEAQ (reference sequence). Here the CDR3 DNA reads TGTGCCAGCAGCTTTACAGGTCCCGGGGGCGAGCAGTACTTC. Translation gives CASSFTGPGGEQYF.

This chain joins TRBV5-1 and TRBJ2-7; D is unresolved. Germline CDR1 SGHRS, CDR2 YFSETQ. There are 15 residues in the CDR3. Trimming removed 0 bases from V and 1 base from J, with 11 bases in between. The CDR3 region has the DNA TGCGCCAGCAGCTTGGATGGCGGTGAATCCTACGAGCAGTACTTC. Translating it yields CASSLDGGESYEQYF.

This chain's CDR3 is CASSPPPSYNEQFF. The DNA for the CDR3 is TGCGCCAGCAGTCCCCCGCCCTCCTACAATGAGCAGTTCTTC. V gene TRBV23-1 combines with J gene TRBJ2-1, with D unclear. TRBV23-1 has ORF status, its function being uncertain. V was pared by 4 bases and J by 0 bases, with 7 bases between. The CDR3 is made up of 14 amino acids.

The rearrangement links TRBV5-1 to TRBJ2-2, with TRBD2 as a possible D gene (6 bases). CDR3 length: 17 residues. The germline V gene encodes CDR1 SGHRS and CDR2 YFSETQ. Trimming cost V 1 base and J 4 bases, with 17 bases left between them. The CDR3 region has the DNA TGCGCCAGCAGCTTGATGGGACTCGGGGTAGCCACCGGGGAGCTGTTTTTT. Protein: CASSLMGLGVATGELFF. The entire variable domain, with the rest obtained from reference TRBV5-1 and TRBJ2-2, is as follows: KAGVTQTPRYLIKTRGQQVTLSCSPISGHRSVSWYQQTPGQGLQFLFEYFSETQRNKGNFPGRFSGRQFSNSRSEMNVSTLELGDSALYLCASSLMGLGVATGELFFGEGSRLTVL.

The V call is TRBV6-6, the J call TRBJ2-1; the D gene is possibly TRBD2 (5 bases). The CDR3 consists of 14 residues. Germline V CDR1 and CDR2: MNHNY, SVGAGI (reference sequence). V was clipped by 0 bases and J by 9 bases, with 12 bases between them. The CDR3 sequence is CASSYSKEAGEQFF. The CDR3 bases are TGTGCCAGCAGTTACTCGAAGGAGGCAGGTGAGCAGTTCTTC.

V and J are TRBV21-1 and TRBJ1-5. TRBV21-1 is listed as a pseudogene. This CDR3 is 17 amino acids long. CDR3 DNA sequence: TGTGCCAGCAGCAAAGTAAGGAGGAAGCAGCACAATCAGCCCCAGCATTTT. Encoded protein: CASSKVRRKQHNQPQHF.

The rearrangement uses TRBV4-1 and TRBJ2-5, with D uncertain. The J call is uncertain, as TRBJ2-7 better fits the DNA end. The germline gives CDR1 MGHRA, CDR2 YSYEKL. The CDR3 has 15 residues. The CDR3 DNA sequence: TGCGCCAGCAGCCAGGAGTATACCGGGCCCTACGAGCAGTACTTC. Protein: CASSQEYTGPYEQYF.

In its sample, this clone was seen once. This chain links TRBV5-1 with TRBJ1-4, with TRBD1 matching 9 bases. The CDR3 consists of 16 residues. J gave up 8 bases and V 0 bases, and 8 bases lay outside the gene matches. The V gene's germline CDR1 is SGHRS and CDR2 YFSETQ. The CDR3 nucleotides are TGCGCCAGCAGCTTGGCCACAGGGGGCCAGGGGGAAAAACTGTTTTTT. Its translation: CASSLATGGQGEKLFF.

With regard to this clone: In the same sample, other DNA sequences code for this CDR3. V and J are TRBV4-1 and TRBJ2-7; weak D call: TRBD2 (6 bases). The CDR3 extends over 13 amino acids. V was cut by 3 bases and J by 2 bases, with 8 bases left in between. The germline V gene encodes CDR1 MGHRA and CDR2 YSYEKL. CDR3 sequence (DNA): TGCGCCAGCAGCCATGGGACTGCCTACGAGCAGTACTTC. It is translated as CASSHGTAYEQYF.

With regard to this clone: Other nucleotide sequences in the sample specify the same CDR3. The chain carries TRBV27 and TRBJ2-1; D is possibly TRBD1 or TRBD2 (5 bases each). Looked up from germline, CDR1 is MNHEY and CDR2 is SMNVEV (reference sequence). This CDR3 has 15 residues. Trimming cost V 2 bases and J 0 bases, with 8 bases left between them. This CDR3 is CASSLAGSSYNEQFF. CDR3 coding DNA: TGTGCCAGCAGTTTAGCAGGGAGCTCCTACAATGAGCAGTTCTTC.

V is TRBV11-3 and J is TRBJ2-7; D is uncertain. The CDR3 contains 12 residues. V gave up 2 bases and J gave up 5 bases, with 7 bases separating them. Looked up from germline, CDR1 is SGHNT and CDR2 is YENEEA. In DNA form, the CDR3 reads TGTGCCAGCAGCTTAAATTCCAACGAGCAGTACTTC. Its protein is CASSLNSNEQYF. Supplemented by reference TRBV11-3 and TRBJ2-7, the full variable domain reads EAGVVQSPRYKIIEKKQPVAFWCNPISGHNTLYWYLQNLGQGPELLIRYENEEAVDDSQLPKDRFSAERLKGVDSTLKIQPAELGDSAVYLCASSLNSNEQYFGPGTRLTVT.